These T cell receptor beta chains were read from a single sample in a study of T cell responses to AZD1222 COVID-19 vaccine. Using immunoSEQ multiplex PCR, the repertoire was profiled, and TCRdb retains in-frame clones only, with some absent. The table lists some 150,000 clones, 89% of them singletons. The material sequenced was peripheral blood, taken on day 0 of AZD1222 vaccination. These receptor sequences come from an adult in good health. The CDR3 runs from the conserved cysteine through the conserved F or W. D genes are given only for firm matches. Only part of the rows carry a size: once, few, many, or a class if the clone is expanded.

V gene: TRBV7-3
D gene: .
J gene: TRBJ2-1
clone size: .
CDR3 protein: CASSFVGGEQFF
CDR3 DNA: TGTGCCAGCAGCTTCGTCGGGGGTGAGCAGTTCTTC

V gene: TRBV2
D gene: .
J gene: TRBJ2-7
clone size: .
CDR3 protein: CATLRTGTYEQYF
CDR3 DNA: TGTGCCACCCTCCGGACGGGGACCTACGAGCAGTACTTC

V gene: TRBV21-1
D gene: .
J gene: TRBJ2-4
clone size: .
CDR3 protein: CASSAVLAKNIQYF
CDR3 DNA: TGTGCCAGCAGCGCCGTTCTAGCCAAAAACATTCAGTACTTC

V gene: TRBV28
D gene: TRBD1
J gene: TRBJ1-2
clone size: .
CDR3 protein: CASTLPGTGSYGYTF
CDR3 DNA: TGTGCCAGCACCCTACCAGGGACAGGTTCCTATGGCTACACCTTC

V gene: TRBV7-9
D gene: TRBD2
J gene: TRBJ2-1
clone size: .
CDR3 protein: CASSSGTSVAEQFF
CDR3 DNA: TGTGCCAGCAGCTCCGGGACTAGCGTAGCTGAGCAGTTCTTC

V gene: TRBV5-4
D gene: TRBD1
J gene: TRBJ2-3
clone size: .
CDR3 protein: CASSPGTGVPTDTQYF
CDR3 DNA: TGTGCCAGCAGCCCTGGGACAGGGGTCCCCACAGATACGCAGTATTTT

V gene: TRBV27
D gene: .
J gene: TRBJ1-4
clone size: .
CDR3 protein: CASKRGSLNEKLFF
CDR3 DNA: TGTGCCAGCAAGAGGGGGTCCCTGAATGAAAAACTGTTTTTT

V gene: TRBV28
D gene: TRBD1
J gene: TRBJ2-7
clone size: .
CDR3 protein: CASSYRGYEQYF
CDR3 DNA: TGTGCCAGCAGTTACAGGGGTTACGAGCAGTACTTC

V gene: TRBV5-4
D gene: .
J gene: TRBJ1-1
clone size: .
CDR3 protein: CASSLDRRNTEAFF
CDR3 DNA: TGTGCCAGCAGCTTGGACAGGAGGAACACTGAAGCTTTCTTT

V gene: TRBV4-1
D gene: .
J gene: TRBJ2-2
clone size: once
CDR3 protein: CASSPGTPYTGELFF
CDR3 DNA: TGCGCCAGCAGTCCGGGGACACCTTACACCGGGGAGCTGTTTTTT

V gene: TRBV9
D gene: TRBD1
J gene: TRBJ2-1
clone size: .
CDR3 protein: CASSAGQGDSYNEQFF
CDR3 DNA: TGTGCCAGCAGCGCCGGACAGGGGGACTCCTACAATGAGCAGTTCTTC

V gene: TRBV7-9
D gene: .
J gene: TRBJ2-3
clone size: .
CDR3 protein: CASSSTERADTQYF
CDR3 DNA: TGTGCCAGCAGCTCGACTGAGCGGGCAGATACGCAGTATTTT

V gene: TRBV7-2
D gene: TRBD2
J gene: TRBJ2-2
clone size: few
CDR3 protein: CASSFRGVENTGELFF
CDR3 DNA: TGTGCCAGCAGCTTCCGGGGGGTTGAAAACACCGGGGAGCTGTTTTTT

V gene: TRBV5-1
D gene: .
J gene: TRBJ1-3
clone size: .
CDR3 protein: CASSFQGSGNTIYF
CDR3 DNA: TGCGCCAGCAGCTTCCAGGGCTCTGGAAACACCATATATTTT

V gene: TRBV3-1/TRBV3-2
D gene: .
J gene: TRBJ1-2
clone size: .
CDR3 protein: CASSQSGLRIYGYTF
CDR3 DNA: TGTGCCAGCAGCCAATCGGGTTTGCGGATCTATGGCTACACCTTC

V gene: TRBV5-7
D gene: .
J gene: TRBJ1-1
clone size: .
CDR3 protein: CAYPNRMATEAFF
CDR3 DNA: TGTGCCTACCCCAACAGGATGGCCACTGAAGCTTTCTTT

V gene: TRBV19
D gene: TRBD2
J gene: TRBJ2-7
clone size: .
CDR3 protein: CASSTVAGNSYEQYF
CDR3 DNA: TGTGCCAGTAGTACCGTAGCGGGAAACTCCTACGAGCAGTACTTC

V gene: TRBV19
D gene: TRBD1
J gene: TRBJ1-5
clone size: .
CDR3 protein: CASSIRRTGENQPQHF
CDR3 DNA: TGTGCCAGTAGTATTCGCAGGACAGGGGAAAATCAGCCCCAGCATTTT

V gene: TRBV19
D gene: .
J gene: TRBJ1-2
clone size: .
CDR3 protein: CASSIGEGYTF
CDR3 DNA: TGTGCCAGTAGTATAGGGGAAGGCTACACCTTC

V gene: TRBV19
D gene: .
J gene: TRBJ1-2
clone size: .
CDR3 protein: CASSIVLRGHRGYTF
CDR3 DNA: TGTGCCAGTAGTATAGTCCTACGAGGGCATCGCGGCTACACCTTC

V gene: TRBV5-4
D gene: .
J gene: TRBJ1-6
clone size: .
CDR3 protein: CASSLDTYNSPLHF
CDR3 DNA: TGTGCCAGCAGCTTGGATACCTATAATTCACCCCTCCACTTT

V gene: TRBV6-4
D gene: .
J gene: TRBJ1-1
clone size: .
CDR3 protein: CASPGRFF
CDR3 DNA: TGTGCCAGCCCCGGGAGGTTCTTT

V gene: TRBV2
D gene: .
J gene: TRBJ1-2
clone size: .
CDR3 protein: CASSPRTAYGYTF
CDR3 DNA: TGTGCCAGCAGCCCCCGGACAGCCTATGGCTACACCTTC

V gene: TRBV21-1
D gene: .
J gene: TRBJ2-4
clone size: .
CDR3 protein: CASSKSGLAREGRPFVLAKNIQYF
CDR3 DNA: TGTGCCAGCAGCAAATCTGGTCTCGCGCGGGAGGGCCGGCCTTTTGTTCTAGCCAAAAACATTCAGTACTTC

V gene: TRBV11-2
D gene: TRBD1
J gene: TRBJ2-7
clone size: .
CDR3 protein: CASSLAGQVSYEQYF
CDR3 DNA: TGTGCCAGCAGCTTAGCCGGACAGGTTTCCTACGAGCAGTACTTC

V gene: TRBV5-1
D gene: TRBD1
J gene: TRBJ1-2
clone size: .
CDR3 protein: CASSPDGGQGYGGYTF
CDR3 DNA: TGCGCCAGCAGCCCGGACGGAGGACAGGGGTATGGTGGCTACACCTTC

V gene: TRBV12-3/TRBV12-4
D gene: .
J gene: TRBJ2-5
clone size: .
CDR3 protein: CASSYTGFETQYF
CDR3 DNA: TGTGCCAGCAGTTATACAGGGTTCGAGACCCAGTACTTC

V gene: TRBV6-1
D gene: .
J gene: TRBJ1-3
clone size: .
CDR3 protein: CASSEEWKIYF
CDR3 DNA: TGTGCCAGCAGTGAAGAATGGAAGATATATTTT

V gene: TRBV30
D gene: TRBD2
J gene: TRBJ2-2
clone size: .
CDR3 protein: CAWSPGLAGGGELFF
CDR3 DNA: TGTGCCTGGAGTCCTGGACTAGCGGGTGGCGGGGAGCTGTTTTTT

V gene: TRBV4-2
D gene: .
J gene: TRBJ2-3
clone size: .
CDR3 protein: CASSQVTVEAATSTQYF
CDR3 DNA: TGTGCCAGCAGCCAAGTGACCGTGGAAGCGGCGACGAGTACGCAGTATTTT

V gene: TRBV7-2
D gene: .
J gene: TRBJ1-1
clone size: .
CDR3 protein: CASSSPLRTEAFF
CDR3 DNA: TGTGCCAGCAGCTCCCCCCTTCGGACTGAAGCTTTCTTT

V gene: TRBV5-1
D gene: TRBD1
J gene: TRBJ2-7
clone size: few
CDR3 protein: CASSLGTGTGSRYEQYF
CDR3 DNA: TGCGCCAGCAGCTTGGGAACCGGGACAGGGAGTCGTTACGAGCAGTACTTC

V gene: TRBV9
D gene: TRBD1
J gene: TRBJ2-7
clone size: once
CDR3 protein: CASTTTGPTYEQYF
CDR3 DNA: TGTGCCAGCACAACGACAGGGCCGACCTACGAGCAGTACTTC